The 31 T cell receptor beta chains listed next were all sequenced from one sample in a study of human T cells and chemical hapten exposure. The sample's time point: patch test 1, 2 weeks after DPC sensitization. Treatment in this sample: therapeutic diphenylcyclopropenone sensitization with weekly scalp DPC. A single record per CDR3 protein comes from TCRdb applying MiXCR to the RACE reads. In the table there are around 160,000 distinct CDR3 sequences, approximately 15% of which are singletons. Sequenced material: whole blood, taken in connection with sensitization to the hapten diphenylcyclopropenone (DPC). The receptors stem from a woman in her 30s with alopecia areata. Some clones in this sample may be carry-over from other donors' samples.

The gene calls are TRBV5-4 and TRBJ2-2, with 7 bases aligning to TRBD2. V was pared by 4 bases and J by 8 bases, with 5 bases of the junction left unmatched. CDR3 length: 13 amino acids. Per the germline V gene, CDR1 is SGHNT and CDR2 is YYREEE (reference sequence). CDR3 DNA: TGTGCCAGCAGCCGGACTAGGTCTGGGGAGCTGTTTTTT. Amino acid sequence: CASSRTRSGELFF.

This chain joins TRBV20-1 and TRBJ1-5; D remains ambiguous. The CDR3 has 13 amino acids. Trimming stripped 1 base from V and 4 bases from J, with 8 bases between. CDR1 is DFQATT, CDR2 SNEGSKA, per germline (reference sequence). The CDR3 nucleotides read TGCAGTGCTAGAGGGCGGCTTAATCAGCCCCAGCATTTT. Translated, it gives CSARGRLNQPQHF.

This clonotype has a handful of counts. The CDR3 reads CATQAGAQLYEQYF. The DNA of the CDR3 is TGTGCCACGCAAGCGGGGGCCCAACTCTACGAGCAGTACTTC. The rearrangement joins TRBV10-3 to TRBJ2-7; 8 nucleotides line up with TRBD2. Germline CDR1 reads ENHRY; CDR2 reads SYGVKD. The CDR3 loop spans 14 amino acids. The V and J ends lost 10 bases and 3 bases, in that order; junction bases with no gene match: 11.

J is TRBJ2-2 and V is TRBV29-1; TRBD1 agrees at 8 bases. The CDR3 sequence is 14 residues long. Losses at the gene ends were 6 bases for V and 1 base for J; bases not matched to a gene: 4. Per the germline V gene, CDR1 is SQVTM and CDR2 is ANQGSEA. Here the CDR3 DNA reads TGCAGCGTGAAAGACAGGGGGAACACCGGGGAGCTGTTTTTT. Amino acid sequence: CSVKDRGNTGELFF.

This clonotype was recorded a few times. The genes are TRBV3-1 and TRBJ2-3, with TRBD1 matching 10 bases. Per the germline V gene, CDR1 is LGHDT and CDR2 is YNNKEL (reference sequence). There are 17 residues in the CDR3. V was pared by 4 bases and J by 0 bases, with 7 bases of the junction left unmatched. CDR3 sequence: CASSRDRGPGSTDTQYF. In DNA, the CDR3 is TGTGCCAGCAGCCGAGACAGGGGGCCGGGAAGCACAGATACGCAGTATTTT.

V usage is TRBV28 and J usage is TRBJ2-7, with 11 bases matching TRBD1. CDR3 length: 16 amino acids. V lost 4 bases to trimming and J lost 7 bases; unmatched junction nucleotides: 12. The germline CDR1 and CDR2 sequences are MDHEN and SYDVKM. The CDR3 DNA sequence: TGTGCCAGCAGTTCGAGGCCGATGGACAGGGGGCGAGAGCAGTACTTC. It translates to CASSSRPMDRGREQYF.

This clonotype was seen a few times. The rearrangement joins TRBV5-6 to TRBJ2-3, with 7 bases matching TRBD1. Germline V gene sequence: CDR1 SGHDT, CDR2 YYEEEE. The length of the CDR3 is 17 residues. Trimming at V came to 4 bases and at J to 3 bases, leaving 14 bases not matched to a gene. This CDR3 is CASSLGYRGGRTDTQYF. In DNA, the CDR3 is TGTGCCAGCAGCCTGGGTTACAGGGGCGGTCGGACAGATACGCAGTATTTT.

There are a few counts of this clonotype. In DNA form, the CDR3 reads TGTGCCAGCAGCCCTAGTGGGAATAGCGGGACCGCAGATACGCAGTATTTT. Amino acid sequence: CASSPSGNSGTADTQYF. V and J are TRBV9 and TRBJ2-3, with 8 bases fitting TRBD2. The CDR3 contains 17 residues. Germline V gene sequence: CDR1 SGDLS, CDR2 YYNGEE. J lost 4 bases, V lost 4 bases, and 14 bases had no gene match.

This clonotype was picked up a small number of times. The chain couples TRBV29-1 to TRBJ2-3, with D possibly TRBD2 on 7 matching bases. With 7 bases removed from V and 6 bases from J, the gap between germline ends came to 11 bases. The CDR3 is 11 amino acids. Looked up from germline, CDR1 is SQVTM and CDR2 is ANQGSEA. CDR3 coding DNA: TGCAGCGGGGGGGGCCGGGATACGCAGTATTTT. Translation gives CSGGGRDTQYF.

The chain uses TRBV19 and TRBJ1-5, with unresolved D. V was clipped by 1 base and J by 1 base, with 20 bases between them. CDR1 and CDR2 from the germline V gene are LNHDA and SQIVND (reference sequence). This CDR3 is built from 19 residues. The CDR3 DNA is TGTGCCAGTAGTATAGTTTTAGGGAGCGTGGGCATCAGCAATCAGCCCCAGCATTTT. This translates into CASSIVLGSVGISNQPQHF.

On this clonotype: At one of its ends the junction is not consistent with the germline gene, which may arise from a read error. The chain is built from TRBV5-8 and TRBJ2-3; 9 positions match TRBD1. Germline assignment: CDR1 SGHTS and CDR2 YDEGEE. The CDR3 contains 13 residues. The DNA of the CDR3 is TGTGCCAGCCCGGGACAGGGCACCGATACGCAGTATTTT. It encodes CASPGQGTDTQYF. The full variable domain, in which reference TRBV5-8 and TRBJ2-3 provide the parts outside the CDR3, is EAGVTQSPTHLIKTRGQQATLRCSPISGHTSVYWYQQALGLGLQFLLWYDEGEERNRGNFPPRFSGRQFPNYSSELNVNALELEDSALYLCASPGQGTDTQYFGPGTRLTVL.

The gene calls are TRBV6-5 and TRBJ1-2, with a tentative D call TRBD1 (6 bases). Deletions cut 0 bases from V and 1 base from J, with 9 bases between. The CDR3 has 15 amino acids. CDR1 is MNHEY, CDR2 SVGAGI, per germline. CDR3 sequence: CASSYSMDSNYGYTF. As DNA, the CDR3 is TGTGCCAGCAGTTACTCGATGGACAGTAACTATGGCTACACCTTC.

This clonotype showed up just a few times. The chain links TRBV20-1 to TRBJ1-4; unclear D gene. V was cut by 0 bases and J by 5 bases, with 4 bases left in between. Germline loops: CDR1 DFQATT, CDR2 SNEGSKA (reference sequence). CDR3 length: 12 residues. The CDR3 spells CSARDGNEKLFF. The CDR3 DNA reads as TGCAGTGCTAGAGACGGAAATGAAAAACTGTTTTTT.

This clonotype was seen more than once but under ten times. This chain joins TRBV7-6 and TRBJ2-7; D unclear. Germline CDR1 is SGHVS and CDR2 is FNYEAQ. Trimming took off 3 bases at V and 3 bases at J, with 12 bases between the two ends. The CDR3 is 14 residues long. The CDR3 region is CASSLGSSYYEQYF. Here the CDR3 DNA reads TGTGCCAGCAGCTTGGGAAGTTCGTACTACGAGCAGTACTTC.

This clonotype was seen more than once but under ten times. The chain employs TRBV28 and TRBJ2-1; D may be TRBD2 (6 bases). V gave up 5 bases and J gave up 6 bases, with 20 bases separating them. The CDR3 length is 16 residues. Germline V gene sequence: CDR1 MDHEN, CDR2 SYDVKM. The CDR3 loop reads CASSGPGTPPPNEQFF. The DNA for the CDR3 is TGTGCCAGCAGTGGGCCCGGGACTCCGCCTCCCAATGAGCAGTTCTTC.

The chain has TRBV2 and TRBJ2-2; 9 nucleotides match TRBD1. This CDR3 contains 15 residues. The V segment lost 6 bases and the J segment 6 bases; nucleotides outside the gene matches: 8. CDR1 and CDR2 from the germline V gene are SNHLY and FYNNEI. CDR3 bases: TGTGCCAGCAGCGGGGACAGGGCGCCGCCCGGGGAGCTGTTTTTT. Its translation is CASSGDRAPPGELFF.

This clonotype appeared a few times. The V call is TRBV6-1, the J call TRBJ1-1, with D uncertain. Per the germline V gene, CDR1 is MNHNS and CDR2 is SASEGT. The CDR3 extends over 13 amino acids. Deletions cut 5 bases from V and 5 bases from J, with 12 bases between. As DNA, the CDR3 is TGTGCCAGCAGTATTCGACGGGCGACTGAAGCTTTCTTT. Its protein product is CASSIRRATEAFF.

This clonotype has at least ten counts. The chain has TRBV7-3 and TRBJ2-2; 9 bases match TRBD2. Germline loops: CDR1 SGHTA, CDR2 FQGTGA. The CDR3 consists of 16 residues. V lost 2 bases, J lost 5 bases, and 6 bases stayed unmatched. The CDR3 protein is CASSLASGGPTGELFF. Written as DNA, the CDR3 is TGTGCCAGCAGCTTAGCCAGCGGGGGGCCAACCGGGGAGCTGTTTTTT. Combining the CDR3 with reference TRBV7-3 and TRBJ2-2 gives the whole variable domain GAGVSQTPSNKVTEKGKYVELRCDPISGHTALYWYRQSLGQGPEFLIYFQGTGAADDSGLPNDRFFAVRPEGSVSTLKIQRTERGDSAVYLCASSLASGGPTGELFFGEGSRLTVL.

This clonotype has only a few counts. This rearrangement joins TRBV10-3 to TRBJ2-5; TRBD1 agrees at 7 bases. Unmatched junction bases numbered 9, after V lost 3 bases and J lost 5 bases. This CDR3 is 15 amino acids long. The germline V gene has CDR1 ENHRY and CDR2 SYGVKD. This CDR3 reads CAISEQTGTWETQYF. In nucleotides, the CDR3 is TGTGCCATCAGTGAACAGACAGGGACGTGGGAGACCCAGTACTTC.

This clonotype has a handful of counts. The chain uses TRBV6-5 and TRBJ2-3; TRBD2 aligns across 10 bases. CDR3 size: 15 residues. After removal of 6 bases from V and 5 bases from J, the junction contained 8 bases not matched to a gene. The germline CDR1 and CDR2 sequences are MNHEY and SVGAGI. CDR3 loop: CASRSSGGGGDTQYF. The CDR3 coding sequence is TGTGCCAGCAGATCTAGCGGGGGAGGTGGAGATACGCAGTATTTT.

The CDR3 DNA follows: TGTGCCAGCATCTTTAATATGAGGGGAGGAGCTTTCTTT. This sequence encodes CASIFNMRGGAFF. V is TRBV12-3 or TRBV12-4 and J is TRBJ1-1, with D perhaps TRBD1 (5 bases). This CDR3 region has 13 residues. V dropped 7 bases and J dropped 10 bases, with 19 bases sitting between them.

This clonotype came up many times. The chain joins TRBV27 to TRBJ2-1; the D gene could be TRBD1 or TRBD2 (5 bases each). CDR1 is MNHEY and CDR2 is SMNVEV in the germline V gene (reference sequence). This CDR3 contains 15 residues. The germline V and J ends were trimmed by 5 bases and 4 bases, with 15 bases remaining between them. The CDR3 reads CASSRGANSYNEQFF. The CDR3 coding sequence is TGTGCCAGCAGTCGAGGGGCGAACTCTTACAATGAGCAGTTCTTC.

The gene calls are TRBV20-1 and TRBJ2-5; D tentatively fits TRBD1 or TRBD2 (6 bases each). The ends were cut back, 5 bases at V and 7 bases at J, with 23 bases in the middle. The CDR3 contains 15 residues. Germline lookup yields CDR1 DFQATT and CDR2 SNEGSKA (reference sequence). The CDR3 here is CSASFDGGRSWTQYF. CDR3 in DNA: TGCAGTGCTTCCTTCGACGGGGGCCGCAGTTGGACCCAGTACTTC.

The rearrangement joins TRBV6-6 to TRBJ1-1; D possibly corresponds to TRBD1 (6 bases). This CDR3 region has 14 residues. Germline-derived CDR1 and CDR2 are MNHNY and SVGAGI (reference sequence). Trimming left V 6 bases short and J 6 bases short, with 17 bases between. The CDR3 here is CASRSDGAGAEAFF. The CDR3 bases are TGTGCCAGCAGGTCCGACGGAGCAGGGGCTGAAGCTTTCTTT.

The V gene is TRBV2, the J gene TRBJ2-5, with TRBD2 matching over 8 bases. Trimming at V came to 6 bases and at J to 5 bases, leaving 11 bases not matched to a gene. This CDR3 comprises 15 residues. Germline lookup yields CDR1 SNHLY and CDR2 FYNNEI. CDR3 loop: CASRRRGGGEETQYF. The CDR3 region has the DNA TGTGCCAGCAGACGTCGGGGGGGCGGAGAGGAGACCCAGTACTTC.

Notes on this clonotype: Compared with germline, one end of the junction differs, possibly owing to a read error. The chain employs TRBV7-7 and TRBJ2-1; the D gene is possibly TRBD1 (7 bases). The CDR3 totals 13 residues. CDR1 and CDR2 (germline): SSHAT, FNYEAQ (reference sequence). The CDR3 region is CASSLGRGVEQFF. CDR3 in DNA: TGTGCTAGCAGCTTAGGCAGGGGGGTTGAGCAGTTCTTC.

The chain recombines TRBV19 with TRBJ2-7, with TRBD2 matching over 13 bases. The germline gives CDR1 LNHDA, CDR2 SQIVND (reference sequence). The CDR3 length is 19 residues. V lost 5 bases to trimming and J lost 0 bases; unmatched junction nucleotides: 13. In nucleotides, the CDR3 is TGTGCCAGTAGTGGAATCGGACTAGCGGGGGCCCAGAGCTCCTACGAGCAGTACTTC. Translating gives CASSGIGLAGAQSSYEQYF.

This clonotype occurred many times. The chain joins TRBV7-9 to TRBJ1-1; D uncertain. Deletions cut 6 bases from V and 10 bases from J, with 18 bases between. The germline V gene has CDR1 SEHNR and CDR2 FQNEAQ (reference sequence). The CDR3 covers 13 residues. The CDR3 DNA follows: TGTGCCAGCAGGCCCTCCTTCCCGGTTGGAGCTTTCTTT. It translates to CASRPSFPVGAFF.

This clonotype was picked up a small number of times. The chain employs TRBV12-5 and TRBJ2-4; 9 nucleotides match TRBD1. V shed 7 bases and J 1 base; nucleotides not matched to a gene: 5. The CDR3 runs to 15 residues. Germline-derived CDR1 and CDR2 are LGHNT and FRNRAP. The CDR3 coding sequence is TGTGCTAGTGAACCTGGACAGGGGGCCAAAAACATTCAGTACTTC. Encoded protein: CASEPGQGAKNIQYF.

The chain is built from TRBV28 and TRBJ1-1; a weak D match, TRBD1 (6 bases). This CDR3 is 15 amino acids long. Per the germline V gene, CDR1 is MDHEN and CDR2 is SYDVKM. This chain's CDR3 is CATETGLGMNTEAFF. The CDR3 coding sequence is TGTGCGACCGAGACAGGCTTGGGGATGAACACTGAAGCTTTCTTT.

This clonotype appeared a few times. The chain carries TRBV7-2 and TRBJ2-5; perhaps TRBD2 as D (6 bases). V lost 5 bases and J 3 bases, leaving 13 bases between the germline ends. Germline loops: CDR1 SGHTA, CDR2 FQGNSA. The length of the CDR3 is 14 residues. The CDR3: CASSPRDFKETQYF. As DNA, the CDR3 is TGTGCCAGCAGCCCCCGGGACTTCAAAGAGACCCAGTACTTC.